Sequencing of this T cell receptor beta chain was carried out in a study of blood T cell repertoires in COVID-19. Some clones are missing from TCRdb's copy, which holds only in-frame ones; the method was immunoSEQ multiplex PCR. The data contain 260,000 or so clones, roughly 90% of them singletons. With 4 bases removed from V and 7 bases from J, the gap between germline ends came to 28 bases. The CDR3 covers 18 residues. The germline V gene has CDR1 LGHNA and CDR2 YSLEER. This chain connects TRBV4-3 to TRBJ1-2; the D is unclear. Material for sequencing was peripheral blood. This clonotype was obtained from a human donor in a cohort sampled during active COVID-19. The CDR3 loop is CASSPQKKVRTLTGGYTF. As DNA, the CDR3 is TGCGCCAGCAGCCCGCAAAAGAAGGTACGAACCCTAACGGGTGGCTACACCTTC.